The 32 T cell receptor beta chains below were found in one sample sequenced in a study of cytomegalovirus exposure and HLA in healthy donors. 13 Jbeta primers and 60 Vbeta primers were used for the PCR. Some clones are missing from TCRdb's copy, which holds only in-frame ones; the method was immunoSEQ multiplex PCR. The sample contains 140,000 to 150,000 clones, more than 8% of which appear only once. Sequencing used PBMCs. All receptors derive from a man in his fifties in good health and CMV-seronegative.

V usage is TRBV5-1 and J usage is TRBJ2-5, with TRBD2 identical over 16 bases. V lost 4 bases, J lost 5 bases, and 5 bases stayed unmatched. The CDR3 sequence is 16 residues long. In germline, CDR1 is SGHRS, CDR2 YFSETQ. The CDR3 protein is CASSPPGLAGGETQYF. The CDR3 DNA reads as TGCGCCAGCAGCCCGCCGGGACTAGCGGGGGGGGAGACCCAGTACTTC.

The chain joins TRBV10-2 to TRBJ1-2; 10 bases fit TRBD1. This CDR3 region has 15 residues. The germline V gene encodes CDR1 WSHSY and CDR2 SAAADI. V dropped 6 bases and J dropped 3; count of bases not matched to a gene: 7. CDR3 sequence (DNA): TGCGCCAGCAGAAGACAGGGGGCGGACCACTATGGCTACACCTTC. Its protein is CASRRQGADHYGYTF.

This clone has just a few counts. The rearrangement joins TRBV6-1 to TRBJ1-5; 7 bases align to TRBD1. V lost 1 base and J lost 1; bases outside the gene matches: 1. In germline, CDR1 is MNHNS, CDR2 SASEGT. The CDR3 is 15 residues long. The CDR3 coding sequence is TGTGCCAGCAGTGAAGAGGGGGCCAGCAATCAGCCCCAGCATTTT. Translating it yields CASSEEGASNQPQHF.

This clone was observed a few times. This chain connects TRBV7-9 to TRBJ1-1; D is uncertain. Germline V gene sequence: CDR1 SEHNR, CDR2 FQNEAQ (reference sequence). V was shortened by 5 bases and J by 4 bases, with 26 bases between the two germline ends. The CDR3 sequence is 18 residues long. The CDR3 DNA reads TGTGCCAGCAGCATCAAACCAATTATGGTCTGGGCGGGCACTGAAGCTTTCTTT. This sequence encodes CASSIKPIMVWAGTEAFF.

The genes are TRBV5-1 and TRBJ1-1; the match to TRBD1 covers 8 bases. Germline lookup yields CDR1 SGHRS and CDR2 YFSETQ. The CDR3 contains 15 residues. V gave up 4 bases and J gave up 3 bases; unmatched junction bases: 8. The CDR3 nucleotides are TGCGCCAGCAGCCCCCGACAGGGGTGGGACACTGAAGCTTTCTTT. Translation: CASSPRQGWDTEAFF.

This clone turned up a few times. The chain recombines TRBV7-9 with TRBJ1-2, with no clear D. Looked up from germline, CDR1 is SEHNR and CDR2 is FQNEAQ (reference sequence). V gave up 5 bases and J gave up 2 bases, with 15 bases separating them. CDR3 length: 15 residues. CDR3 in DNA: TGTGCCAGCAGCCAAGAGATTGTAGCCAACTATGGCTACACCTTC. Its translation is CASSQEIVANYGYTF.

This clone was counted only a few times. This sequence joins TRBV5-1 and TRBJ2-6; TRBD1 matches 10 bases. Germline CDR1 is SGHRS and CDR2 is YFSETQ. The CDR3 contains 18 residues. V trimming: 4 bases; J trimming: 4 bases; junction bases outside the gene matches: 11. CDR3 sequence reads: CASSPKGTGDWGANVLTF. Written as DNA, the CDR3 is TGCGCCAGCAGCCCGAAAGGGACAGGGGATTGGGGGGCCAACGTCCTGACTTTC.

This chain uses TRBV29-1 with TRBJ2-1, with a weak D call TRBD2 (6 bases). The CDR3 is made up of 9 amino acids. Trimming left V 7 bases short and J 8 bases short, with 6 bases between. Germline V lookup: CDR1 SQVTM, CDR2 ANQGSEA. CDR3 amino acids: CSGGDEQFF. CDR3 DNA sequence: TGCAGCGGGGGGGATGAGCAGTTCTTC.

The rearrangement uses TRBV9 and TRBJ2-2; maybe TRBD2 (6 bases). Germline values: CDR1 SGDLS, CDR2 YYNGEE. Trimming pared 6 bases from V and 5 bases from J, leaving 11 bases between. The CDR3 totals 13 residues. CDR3 loop: CASKTSLTGELFF. The CDR3 nucleotides are TGTGCCAGCAAGACTAGTCTGACCGGGGAGCTGTTTTTT. Full variable domain (missing parts from reference TRBV9 and TRBJ2-2): DSGVTQTPKHLITATGQRVTLRCSPRSGDLSVYWYQQSLDQGLQFLIQYYNGEERAKGNILERFSAQQFPDLHSELNLSSLELGDSALYFCASKTSLTGELFFGEGSRLTVL.

V usage is TRBV29-1 and J usage is TRBJ2-2; 9 nucleotides align to TRBD1. Per germline, CDR1 SQVTM and CDR2 ANQGSEA. With 6 bases clipped from V and 6 bases from J, the junction kept 8 bases outside the gene matches. This CDR3 is 14 amino acids long. The CDR3, as DNA: TGCAGCGTGGGACAGGGATCCCTTTCCGGGGAGCTGTTTTTT. The encoded protein is CSVGQGSLSGELFF.

This clone was detected only a few times. The chain carries TRBV2 and TRBJ1-2, with D possibly matching TRBD1 (5 bases). Trimming took 2 bases from V and 8 from J, leaving 9 bases between them. Germline V gives CDR1 SNHLY, CDR2 FYNNEI. This CDR3 is built from 12 residues. The CDR3 coding sequence is TGTGCCAGCAGTGAATTGGGGGGAGGCTACACCTTC. Protein product: CASSELGGGYTF.

The chain has TRBV9 and TRBJ1-4, with D possibly being TRBD1 (5 bases). Looked up from germline, CDR1 is SGDLS and CDR2 is YYNGEE. Trimming shortened V by 7 bases and J by 1 base, and 8 bases separated the two germline ends. The CDR3 extends over 13 amino acids. CDR3 region: CASSQGTNEKLFF. CDR3 DNA: TGTGCCAGCTCTCAGGGAACTAATGAAAAACTGTTTTTT.

This sequence joins TRBV25-1 and TRBJ1-5; D remains ambiguous. Germline CDR1 MGHDK, CDR2 SYGVNS. This CDR3 region has 14 residues. Between the trimmed V and J ends, which lost 1 base and 3 bases, there was a span of 7 bases. The CDR3 here is CASSELLLNQPQHF. For the CDR3, the DNA is TGTGCCAGCAGTGAATTACTGCTCAATCAGCCCCAGCATTTT.

This clone was counted between two and nine times. The gene calls are TRBV29-1 and TRBJ2-5; 7 bases agree with TRBD2. Trimming cost V 7 bases and J 2 bases; bases outside gene matches: 4. Germline assignment: CDR1 SQVTM and CDR2 ANQGSEA. CDR3 size: 12 residues. Written as DNA, the CDR3 is TGCAGCGATAGAGCGGGGCAAGAGACCCAGTACTTC. This codes for CSDRAGQETQYF.

This clone was counted between two and nine times. The V and J genes are TRBV2 and TRBJ2-5; 7 bases line up with TRBD1. The J call could be wrong; TRBJ2-7 is a better fit for the DNA end. Germline V lookup: CDR1 SNHLY, CDR2 FYNNEI. The CDR3 is 14 amino acids. The CDR3: CASSLQQGLYEQYF. In DNA, the CDR3 is TGTGCCAGCAGCCTCCAACAGGGGCTCTACGAGCAGTACTTC.

V gene TRBV29-1 combines with J gene TRBJ2-3; 9 bases line up with TRBD1. V gave up 7 bases and J gave up 1 base; unmatched junction bases: 21. Germline CDR1 and CDR2: SQVTM and ANQGSEA. This CDR3 comprises 19 residues. For the CDR3, the DNA is TGCAGCGGGGGACAGGGAGCCCCGGTTTTTGCCGCCCGCACAGATACGCAGTATTTT. This codes for CSGGQGAPVFAARTDTQYF.

The genes are TRBV5-5 and TRBJ2-5; 7 positions match TRBD1. Germline V gene lookup returns CDR1 SGHKS and CDR2 YYEKEE (reference sequence). The trim removed 4 bases at V and 2 bases at J, leaving 8 bases unmatched. This CDR3 region has 15 residues. This CDR3 reads CASSMTGTYQETQYF. In DNA, the CDR3 is TGTGCCAGCAGCATGACAGGGACCTATCAAGAGACCCAGTACTTC. Combining the CDR3 with reference TRBV5-5 and TRBJ2-5 gives the whole variable domain DAGVTQSPTHLIKTRGQQVTLRCSPISGHKSVSWYQQVLGQGPQFIFQYYEKEERGRGNFPDRFSARQFPNYSSELNVNALLLGDSALYLCASSMTGTYQETQYFGPGTRLLVL.

CDR3 nucleotides: TGTGCCAGCGGACAGGGATCCTACGAGCAGTACTTC. It translates to CASGQGSYEQYF. The chain carries TRBV19 and TRBJ2-7; 8 bases are a match to TRBD1. The junction had 2 bases not matched to a gene; V was cut back by 9 bases and J by 1 base. The CDR3 consists of 12 residues. Germline values: CDR1 LNHDA, CDR2 SQIVND (reference sequence).

The chain links TRBV19 to TRBJ1-5; 7 nucleotides align to TRBD1. The CDR3 spans 15 residues. Germline values: CDR1 LNHDA, CDR2 SQIVND (reference sequence). V was clipped by 6 bases and J by 0 bases; unmatched bases: 5. CDR3 region: CASSWDRHSNQPQHF. The CDR3 nucleotides are TGTGCCAGTAGCTGGGACAGACATAGCAATCAGCCCCAGCATTTT.

CDR3 protein: CASSLVGLAGESPNEQFF. CDR3 bases: TGTGCCAGCAGTTTAGTAGGACTAGCGGGAGAATCCCCTAATGAGCAGTTCTTC. V gene TRBV27 combines with J gene TRBJ2-1, with 13 bases that match TRBD2. CDR1 and CDR2 (germline): MNHEY, SMNVEV (reference sequence). The CDR3 totals 18 residues. With 2 bases clipped from V and 7 bases from J, the junction kept 11 bases outside the gene matches.

This clone was observed a few times. This chain joins TRBV28 and TRBJ2-1; TRBD2 aligns across 10 bases. Germline V CDR1 and CDR2: MDHEN, SYDVKM. Germline trimming cut 2 bases from V and 0 bases from J; bases unmatched to any gene: 1. The CDR3 is 16 amino acids. CDR3 amino acids: CASSLRTSGSYNEQFF. CDR3 sequence (DNA): TGTGCCAGCAGTTTACGGACTAGCGGCTCCTACAATGAGCAGTTCTTC.

This clone occurred a few times. The V and J genes are TRBV18 and TRBJ2-2; D call uncertain. The CDR3 runs 14 residues. The germline CDR1 and CDR2 sequences are KGHSH and LQKENI. V shed 1 base and J shed 3 bases, with 6 bases lying between them. The CDR3 nucleotides are TGTGCCAGCTCACCACTTCCAGACACCGGGGAGCTGTTTTTT. Protein sequence: CASSPLPDTGELFF.

The CDR3 loop reads CASSSTGVTTDTQYF. The CDR3 coding sequence is TGTGCCAGTAGTTCCACCGGGGTGACCACAGATACGCAGTATTTT. The genes are TRBV19 and TRBJ2-3; a weak D match, TRBD2 (5 bases). V was clipped by 5 bases and J by 2 bases, with 14 bases between them. Germline CDR1 and CDR2: LNHDA and SQIVND (reference sequence). The CDR3 extends over 15 amino acids.

The V and J genes are TRBV27 and TRBJ2-5, with 9 bases aligning to TRBD1. V shed 4 bases, J shed 3 bases, and the junction held 12 bases outside the gene matches. Per the germline V gene, CDR1 is MNHEY and CDR2 is SMNVEV (reference sequence). The CDR3 extends over 17 amino acids. The CDR3 bases are TGTGCCAGCAGTTCCGTAACCGGGACAGGGAAGAAAGAGACCCAGTACTTC. It translates to CASSSVTGTGKKETQYF.

The sample holds a few counts of this clone. V and J are TRBV29-1 and TRBJ2-7; 7 nucleotides match TRBD1. This CDR3 has 14 residues. V lost 3 bases and J lost 0; bases outside the gene matches: 5. Per germline, CDR1 SQVTM and CDR2 ANQGSEA. CDR3 protein: CSVEVGTVSYEQYF. The CDR3 nucleotides are TGCAGCGTTGAGGTTGGGACAGTCTCCTACGAGCAGTACTTC.

This clone was seen only a few times. The chain uses TRBV2 and TRBJ2-1; 9 bases line up with TRBD2. The trim removed 6 bases at V and 4 bases at J, leaving 10 bases unmatched. The length of the CDR3 is 16 residues. Germline V gene lookup returns CDR1 SNHLY and CDR2 FYNNEI. The CDR3 sequence is CASSVSGRRAYNEQFF. As DNA, the CDR3 is TGTGCCAGCAGCGTTAGCGGGAGACGGGCTTACAATGAGCAGTTCTTC.

The rearrangement uses TRBV7-3 and TRBJ2-7, with D hard to call. The CDR3 spans 14 residues. The germline V and J ends were trimmed by 0 bases and 5 bases, with 11 bases remaining between them. Germline values: CDR1 SGHTA, CDR2 FQGTGA. CDR3 coding DNA: TGTGCCAGCAGCTTAACCCACTATGATCACGAGCAGTACTTC. Protein: CASSLTHYDHEQYF. The full variable domain, rest sourced from reference TRBV7-3 and TRBJ2-7, is GAGVSQTPSNKVTEKGKYVELRCDPISGHTALYWYRQSLGQGPEFLIYFQGTGAADDSGLPNDRFFAVRPEGSVSTLKIQRTERGDSAVYLCASSLTHYDHEQYFGPGTRLTVT.

V and J are TRBV18 and TRBJ1-2, with TRBD1 identical over 12 bases. The CDR3 covers 17 residues. V was pared by 4 bases and J by 0 bases, with 6 bases of the junction left unmatched. From germline, CDR1 is KGHSH and CDR2 LQKENI. CDR3: CASSHGTGGAANYGYTF. As DNA, the CDR3 is TGTGCCAGCTCACACGGGACAGGGGGCGCCGCTAACTATGGCTACACCTTC.

This clone showed up just a few times. The DNA for the CDR3 is TGTGCCAGCAGCTTGGGGACAGGGCTTTACGAGCAGTACTTC. It codes for CASSLGTGLYEQYF. The chain joins TRBV5-6 to TRBJ2-7; 8 positions match TRBD1. Germline CDR1 reads SGHDT; CDR2 reads YYEEEE. After removal of 0 bases from V and 4 bases from J, the junction contained 3 bases not matched to a gene. This CDR3 has 14 residues.

This clone was seen more than once but under ten times. CDR3 DNA: TGTGCCAGTAGTATTAGCACTAGCGGGAGGAGGACCTACAATGAGCAGTTCTTC. Amino acids: CASSISTSGRRTYNEQFF. The gene calls are TRBV19 and TRBJ2-1; 12 positions agree with TRBD2. The V and J ends lost 3 bases and 2 bases, in that order; junction bases with no gene match: 8. The CDR3 loop spans 18 amino acids. Germline loops: CDR1 LNHDA, CDR2 SQIVND (reference sequence).

Written as DNA, the CDR3 is TGTGCCTGGAGTGTATCCGGGATCTATGGCTACACCTTC. Protein sequence: CAWSVSGIYGYTF. The V call is TRBV30, the J call TRBJ1-2; no definite D call. The CDR3 extends over 13 amino acids. Germline CDR1 GTSNPN, CDR2 SVGIG (reference sequence). Deletions cut 0 bases from V and 4 bases from J, with 9 bases between.

The table lists this clone with a few counts. The V gene is TRBV6-1, the J gene TRBJ2-7, with D perhaps matching TRBD2 (5 bases). Trimming took off 3 bases at V and 5 bases at J, with 11 bases between the two ends. This CDR3 is built from 13 residues. The germline gives CDR1 MNHNS, CDR2 SASEGT. The CDR3 reads CASSDPILDEQYF. The CDR3 DNA reads TGTGCCAGCAGTGACCCTATACTAGACGAGCAGTACTTC.